The clone carrying this TCR beta chain was observed at least ten times. This sample was included in a study of regulatory T cells in long-lasting Graves disease. HTBI primers from iRepertoire and Arm-PCR of CDR3 regions yielded the TCR beta libraries. MiXCR, run by TCRdb on the multiplex PCR reads, gives a single entry per CDR3 protein. The top ten hold 13% of the sample, which has about half a million distinct CDR3 sequences, 22% seen once. Time point defined: persistent/refractory GD, antithyroid drugs over 5 years with positive TRAb. RNA isolated from PBMCs was used to make the TCR library. Trimming pared 6 bases from V and 6 bases from J, leaving 15 bases between. The CDR3 has 13 amino acids. CDR1 and CDR2 (germline): MNHNS, SASEGT.

The TCR originated in a female donor with Graves disease. The chain uses TRBV6-1 and TRBJ2-7, with D perhaps matching TRBD1 or TRBD2 (5 bases each). Here the sequenced sample was peripheral blood mononuclear cells (PBMCs), taken when the disease was refractory, from a patient treated with antithyroid drugs. The CDR3: CASRRTGTAEQYF. CDR3 DNA: TGTGCCAGCAGAAGAACCGGGACCGCCGAGCAGTACTTC.